This T cell receptor beta chain was captured by sequencing in a study of T-cell memory formation after mild COVID-19. Only a few counts were recorded for this clonotype. TCRdb re-called the 5' RACE reads through MiXCR, storing one row per CDR3 protein. The data contain under 300,000 distinct CDR3 sequences, roughly 15% of them singletons. Sequencing used PBMCs or a T cell subset sorted from them (not recorded which). The clonotype originates from a man aged 18 to 29 who had mild COVID-19 (a few samples of this study predate the infection). Cell type and time point are not known.

The CDR3 spells CSVARGTTDTQYF. The CDR3 DNA reads TGCAGCGTTGCCCGGGGGACCACAGATACGCAGTATTTT. This chain joins TRBV29-1 and TRBJ2-3, with D perhaps TRBD2 (6 bases). The CDR3 runs to 13 residues. CDR1 is SQVTM and CDR2 is ANQGSEA in the germline V gene. V gave up 4 bases and J gave up 2 bases, with 10 bases separating them.